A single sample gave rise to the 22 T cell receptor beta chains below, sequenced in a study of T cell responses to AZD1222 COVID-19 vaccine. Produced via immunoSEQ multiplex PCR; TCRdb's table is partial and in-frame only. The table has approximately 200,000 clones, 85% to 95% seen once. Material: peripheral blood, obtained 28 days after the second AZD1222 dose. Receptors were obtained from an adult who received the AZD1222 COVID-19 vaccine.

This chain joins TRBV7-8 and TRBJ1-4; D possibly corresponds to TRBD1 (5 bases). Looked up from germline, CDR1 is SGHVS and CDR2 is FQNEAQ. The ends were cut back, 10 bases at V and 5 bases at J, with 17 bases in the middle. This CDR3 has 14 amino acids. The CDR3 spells CATGGGPINEKLFF. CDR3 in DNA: TGTGCCACTGGGGGGGGACCGATCAATGAAAAACTGTTTTTT.

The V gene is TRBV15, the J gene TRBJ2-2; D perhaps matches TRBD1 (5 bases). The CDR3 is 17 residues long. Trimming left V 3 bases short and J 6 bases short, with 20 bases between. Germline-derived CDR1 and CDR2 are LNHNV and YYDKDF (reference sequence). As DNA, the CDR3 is TGTGCCACCAGCAGGAGCCTCAGGGAAGGTGTCTCCGGGGAGCTGTTTTTT. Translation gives CATSRSLREGVSGELFF.

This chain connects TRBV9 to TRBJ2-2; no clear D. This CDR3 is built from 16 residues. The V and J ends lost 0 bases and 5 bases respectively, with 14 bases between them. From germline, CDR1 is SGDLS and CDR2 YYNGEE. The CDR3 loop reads CASSVGQLVVTGELFF. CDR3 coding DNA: TGTGCCAGCAGCGTAGGGCAGTTAGTTGTAACCGGGGAGCTGTTTTTT.

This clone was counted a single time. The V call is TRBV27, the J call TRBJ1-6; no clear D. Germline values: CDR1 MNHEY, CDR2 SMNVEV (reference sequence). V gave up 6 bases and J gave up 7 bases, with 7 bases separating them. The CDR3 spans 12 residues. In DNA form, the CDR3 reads TGTGCCAGCAGAACGGCCAATTCACCCCTCCACTTT. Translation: CASRTANSPLHF.

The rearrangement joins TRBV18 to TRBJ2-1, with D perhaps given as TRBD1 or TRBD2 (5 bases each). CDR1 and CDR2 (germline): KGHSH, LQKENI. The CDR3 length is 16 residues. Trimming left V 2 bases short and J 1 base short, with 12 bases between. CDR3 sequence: CASSPGGTPSYNEQFF. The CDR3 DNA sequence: TGTGCCAGCTCACCAGGGGGAACCCCTTCCTACAATGAGCAGTTCTTC.

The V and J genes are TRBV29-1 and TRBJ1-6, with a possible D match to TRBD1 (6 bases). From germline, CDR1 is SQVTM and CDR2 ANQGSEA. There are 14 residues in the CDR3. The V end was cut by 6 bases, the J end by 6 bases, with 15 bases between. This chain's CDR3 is CSVSETGGNSPLHF. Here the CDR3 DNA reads TGCAGCGTGTCTGAGACAGGAGGTAATTCACCCCTCCACTTT.

This chain's CDR3 is CASSHRGVFSGNTIYF. The CDR3 coding sequence is TGTGCCAGCAGCCACCGGGGTGTGTTCTCTGGAAACACCATATATTTT. This rearrangement joins TRBV3-1 (or the pseudogene TRBV3-2) to TRBJ1-3; no reliable D call. The CDR3 is 16 residues long. V lost 3 bases, J lost 0 bases, and 12 bases lay in between. Per the germline V gene, CDR1 is LGHDT and CDR2 is YNNKEL (reference sequence).

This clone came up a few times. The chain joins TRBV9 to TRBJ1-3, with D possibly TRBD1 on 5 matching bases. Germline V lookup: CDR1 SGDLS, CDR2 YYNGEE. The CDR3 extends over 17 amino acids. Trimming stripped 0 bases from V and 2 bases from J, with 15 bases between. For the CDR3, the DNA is TGTGCCAGCAGCGTAGCGCAGGGATTCATAGCTGGAAACACCATATATTTT. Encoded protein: CASSVAQGFIAGNTIYF.

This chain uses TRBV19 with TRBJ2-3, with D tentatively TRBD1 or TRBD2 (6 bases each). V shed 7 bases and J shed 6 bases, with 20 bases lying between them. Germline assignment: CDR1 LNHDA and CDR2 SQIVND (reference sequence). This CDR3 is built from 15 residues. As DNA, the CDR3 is TGTGCCAGTACCCTGGGGGGCGGGCGCCGGGATACGCAGTATTTT. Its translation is CASTLGGGRRDTQYF.

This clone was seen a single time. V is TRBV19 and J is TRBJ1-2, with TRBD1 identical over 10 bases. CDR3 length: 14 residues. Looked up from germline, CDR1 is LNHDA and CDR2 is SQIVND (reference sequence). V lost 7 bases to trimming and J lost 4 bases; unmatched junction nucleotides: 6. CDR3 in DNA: TGTGCCAGTAATGGCGGGACAGGGGCCTATGGCTACACCTTC. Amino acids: CASNGGTGAYGYTF.

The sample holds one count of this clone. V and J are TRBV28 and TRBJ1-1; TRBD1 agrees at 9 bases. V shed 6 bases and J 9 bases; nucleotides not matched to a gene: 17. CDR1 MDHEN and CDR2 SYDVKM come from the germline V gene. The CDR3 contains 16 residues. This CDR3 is CASRVEPGQGDSKAFF. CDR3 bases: TGTGCCAGCAGGGTAGAACCGGGACAGGGTGATTCCAAAGCTTTCTTT.

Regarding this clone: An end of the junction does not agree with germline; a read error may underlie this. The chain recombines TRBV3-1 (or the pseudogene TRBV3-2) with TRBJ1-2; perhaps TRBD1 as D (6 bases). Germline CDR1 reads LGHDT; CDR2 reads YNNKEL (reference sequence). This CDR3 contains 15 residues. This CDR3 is CASGQRGGEDYGYTF. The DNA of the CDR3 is TGTGCCAGCGGCCAGCGAGGGGGGGAGGACTATGGCTACACCTTC.

CDR3 in DNA: TGTGCCAGCAGTTACTCTCCCGGGGCCGCATACAATGAGCAGTTCTTC. Its protein is CASSYSPGAAYNEQFF. This sequence joins TRBV6-2 or TRBV6-3 and TRBJ2-1; either TRBD1 or TRBD2 may supply D (5 bases each). The CDR3 has 16 amino acids. Germline-derived CDR1 and CDR2 are MNHEY and SVGEGT. The V end lost 0 bases, the J end lost 4 bases, and 13 bases lay between the germline ends.

CDR3 amino acids: CASSLGGYRGAQPQHF. Written as DNA, the CDR3 is TGTGCCAGCAGCTTAGGGGGATACAGGGGCGCGCAGCCCCAGCATTTT. The chain employs TRBV13 and TRBJ1-5; 7 bases fit TRBD1. V gave up 0 bases and J gave up 7 bases; unmatched junction bases: 9. This CDR3 is 16 amino acids long. Germline V gene lookup returns CDR1 PRHDT and CDR2 FYEKMQ (reference sequence).

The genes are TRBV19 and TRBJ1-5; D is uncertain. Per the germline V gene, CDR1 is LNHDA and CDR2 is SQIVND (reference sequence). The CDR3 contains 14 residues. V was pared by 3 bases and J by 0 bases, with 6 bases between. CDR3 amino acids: CASSMLISNQPQHF. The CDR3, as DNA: TGTGCCAGTAGTATGCTAATTAGCAATCAGCCCCAGCATTTT.

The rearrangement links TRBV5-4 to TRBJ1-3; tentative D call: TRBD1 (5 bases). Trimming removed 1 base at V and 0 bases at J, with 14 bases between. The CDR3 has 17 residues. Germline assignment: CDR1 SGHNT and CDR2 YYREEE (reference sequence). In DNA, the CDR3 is TGTGCCAGCAGCTTGCCAGGAACAGGTATCTCTGGAAACACCATATATTTT. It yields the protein CASSLPGTGISGNTIYF.

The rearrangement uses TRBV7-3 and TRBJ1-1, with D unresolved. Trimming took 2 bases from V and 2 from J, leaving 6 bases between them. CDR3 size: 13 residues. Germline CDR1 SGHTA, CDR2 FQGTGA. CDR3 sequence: CASSLWANTEAFF. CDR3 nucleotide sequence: TGTGCCAGCAGCTTATGGGCCAACACTGAAGCTTTCTTT. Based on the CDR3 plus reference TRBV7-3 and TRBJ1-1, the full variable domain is GAGVSQTPSNKVTEKGKYVELRCDPISGHTALYWYRQSLGQGPEFLIYFQGTGAADDSGLPNDRFFAVRPEGSVSTLKIQRTERGDSAVYLCASSLWANTEAFFGQGTRLTVV.

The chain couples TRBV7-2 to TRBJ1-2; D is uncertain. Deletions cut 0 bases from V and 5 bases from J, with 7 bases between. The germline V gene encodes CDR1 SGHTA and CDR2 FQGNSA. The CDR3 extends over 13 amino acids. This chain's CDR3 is CASSLADPYGYTF. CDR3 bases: TGTGCCAGCAGCTTAGCTGACCCTTATGGCTACACCTTC.

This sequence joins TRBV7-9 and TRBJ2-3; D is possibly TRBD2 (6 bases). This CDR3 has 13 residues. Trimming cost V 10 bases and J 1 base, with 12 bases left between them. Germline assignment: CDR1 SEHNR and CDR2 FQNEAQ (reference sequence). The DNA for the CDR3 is TGTGCCACGAGGGTAGCGGGCACAGATACGCAGTATTTT. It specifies CATRVAGTDTQYF. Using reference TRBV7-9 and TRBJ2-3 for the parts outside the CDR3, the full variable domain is DTGVSQNPRHKITKRGQNVTFRCDPISEHNRLYWYRQTLGQGPEFLTYFQNEAQLEKSRLLSDRFSAERPKGSFSTLEIQRTEQGDSAMYLCATRVAGTDTQYFGPGTRLTVL.

CDR3 in DNA: TGTGCCAGCAGCGTTGGGGGCAGCAACTATGGCTACACCTTC. It yields the protein CASSVGGSNYGYTF. The chain carries TRBV28 and TRBJ1-2; D perhaps matches TRBD1 (6 bases). V lost 6 bases, J lost 2 bases, and 13 bases lay in between. Germline V CDR1 and CDR2: MDHEN, SYDVKM. There are 14 residues in the CDR3.

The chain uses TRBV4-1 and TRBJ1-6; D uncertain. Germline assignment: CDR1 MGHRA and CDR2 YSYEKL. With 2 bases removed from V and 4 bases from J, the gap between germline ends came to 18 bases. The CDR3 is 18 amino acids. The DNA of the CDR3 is TGCGCCAGCAGCCAAACACGTCTGGGAGGCGCGTATAATTCACCCCTCCACTTT. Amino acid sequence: CASSQTRLGGAYNSPLHF.

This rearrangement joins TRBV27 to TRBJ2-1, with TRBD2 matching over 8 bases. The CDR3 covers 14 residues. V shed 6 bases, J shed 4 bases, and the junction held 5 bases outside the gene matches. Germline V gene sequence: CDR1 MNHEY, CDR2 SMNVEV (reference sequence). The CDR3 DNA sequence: TGTGCCAGCAGCGGGGGGGCGGAGTACAATGAGCAGTTCTTC. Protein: CASSGGAEYNEQFF.